The T cell receptor beta chain described here comes from a study of blood T cell repertoires in COVID-19. The overall study: Material from acute and convalescent COVID-19 was sourced from the United States, Italy and Spain. The analysed material was cDNA or gDNA that came from T cells, B-cell-depleted T cells, or PBMCs.

Study processing details: Amplification from reference gene primers served as the basis for estimated nucleated cell counts. The assay was immunoSEQ multiplex PCR, and TCRdb's table has in-frame clones only and misses some. V and J calls and clone size are given by that table; D and trimming were obtained from the DNA. The table lists approximately 73,000 clones, roughly nine tenths of them singletons. The specimen sequenced was peripheral blood. This TCR was sampled from a man older than 75 with acute or convalescent COVID-19.

The CDR3 nucleotides are TGTGCCAGCAGTGCACTTTCCTCCGGGAACTATGGCTACACCTTC. It translates to CASSALSSGNYGYTF. The gene calls are TRBV25-1 and TRBJ1-2; no reliable D call. The CDR3 runs to 15 residues. From germline, CDR1 is MGHDK and CDR2 SYGVNS. Trimming removed 4 bases at V and 2 bases at J, with 14 bases between.